This TCR beta chain is drawn from a study of T-cell reconstitution after alpha-beta-depleted transplantation in children. The sample holds many counts of this clonotype. Trimming left V 7 bases short and J 0 bases short, with 13 bases between. Germline values: CDR1 MNHNS, CDR2 SASEGT. The CDR3 extends over 14 amino acids. Unique molecular identifiers were incorporated when the TCRbeta library was constructed. MiXCR, run by TCRdb on the PCR reads, gives a single entry per CDR3 protein. The data show 500,000 to 600,000 distinct CDR3 sequences, approximately 20% seen once. Sequencing used PBMCs from the stem cell graft donor, obtained from the stem cell graft. The sequence came from a human donor who donated a stem cell graft to a child with acute lymphoblastic leukemia. The chain carries TRBV6-1 and TRBJ2-7, with unresolved D. CDR3 residues: CASKWRDSSYEQYF. As DNA, the CDR3 is TGTGCCAGCAAATGGAGAGATAGCTCCTACGAGCAGTACTTC.